This entry is about one T cell receptor (beta chain). The antigen is unknown. The data derive from a study of cytomegalovirus exposure and HLA in healthy donors. As for the study in general: A later analysis reported the same platform for the roughly 120 validation repertoires and the 666 first-cohort repertoires. Findings and limits, study-wide: For most TCR sequences rarity was the rule, although some public TCRs occurred in many donors. The classifier reportedly diagnosed cytomegalovirus status with high specificity and sensitivity. Cytomegalovirus-associated status was assigned to 150 or so TCR beta chains.

The junction had 7 bases not matched to a gene; V was cut back by 8 bases and J by 0 bases. The CDR3 covers 14 residues. Germline V gives CDR1 SQVTM, CDR2 ANQGSEA. Libraries were prepared by immunoSEQ multiplex PCR; TCRdb keeps only in-frame clonotypes and omits some of them. The sample has over 120,000 clones; 80% to 90% are singletons. This chain connects TRBV29-1 to TRBJ1-3, with 7 bases aligning to TRBD1. The receptor's source is a woman between 18 and 29 years old in good health and CMV-seropositive. The specimen sequenced was PBMCs. In nucleotides, the CDR3 is TGCAGCTTTCAGGGGGGCACCTCTGGAAACACCATATATTTT. Residues: CSFQGGTSGNTIYF. Full variable domain (rest looked up from reference TRBV29-1 and TRBJ1-3): SAVISQKPSRDICQRGTSLTIQCQVDSQVTMMFWYRQQPGQSLTLIATANQGSEATYESGFVIDKFPISRPNLTFSTLTVSNMSPEDSSIYLCSFQGGTSGNTIYFGEGSWLTVV.